This T cell receptor (beta chain) was retrieved from a study of T cell clones after liver transplantation. In the study overall: Three of the eight recipients were HCV-positive; the rest had non-autoimmune, non-viral transplant indications.

Broader study findings: Donor-reactive sequences fell more than third party-reactive ones, suggesting partial deletion. Graft donor-reactive T cells possibly entered the graft instead of undergoing deletion. The donor-reactive repertoire was only partly measurable in two subjects, lacking donor cells.

TCRdb's copy holds only in-frame clones and misses some; the assay was immunoSEQ multiplex PCR. Of about 99,000 clones listed, 80% to 90% are singletons. As for this clone: Antigen specificity is unknown.

The sequence came from a human patient who received a liver transplant. Some T cells may arise from the graft donor. Specimen: CD4+ T cells from blood, collected approximately 50 months after liver transplant.

CDR3 sequence: CASSLGQYNSPLHF. CDR3 nucleotides: TGTGCCAGCAGTTTGGGACAGTATAATTCACCCCTCCACTTT. The chain combines TRBV25-1 with TRBJ1-6, with 7 positions matching TRBD1. Unmatched junction bases numbered 2, after V lost 5 bases and J lost 4 bases. CDR1 and CDR2 from the germline V gene are MGHDK and SYGVNS. The CDR3 runs to 14 residues. The whole variable domain, filled in from reference TRBV25-1 and TRBJ1-6, reads EADIYQTPRYLVIGTGKKITLECSQTMGHDKMYWYQQDPGMELHLIHYSYGVNSTEKGDLSSESTVSRIRTEHFPLTLESARPSHTSQYLCASSLGQYNSPLHFGNGTRLTVT.